These 18 T cell receptor beta chains share one sample of origin, sequenced in a study of cytomegalovirus exposure and HLA in healthy donors. TCRdb's copy holds only in-frame clones and misses some; the assay was immunoSEQ multiplex PCR. The data contain around 300,000 clones, 80% to 90% of them singletons. The source material was PBMCs. These receptors all stem from a woman in her late teens or twenties in good health and CMV-seronegative.

DNA of the CDR3: TGTGCCAGCAGCGTAACCTCTAGGGGGTACTACACCTTC. This translates into CASSVTSRGYYTF. This chain uses TRBV9 with TRBJ1-2, with D possibly matching TRBD1 (6 bases). The CDR3 extends over 13 amino acids. Germline V gene lookup returns CDR1 SGDLS and CDR2 YYNGEE. Trimming cost V 1 base and J 10 bases, with 14 bases left between them.

The genes are TRBV6-5 and TRBJ2-5; D is perhaps TRBD2 (5 bases). CDR1 and CDR2 (germline): MNHEY, SVGAGI. Trimming removed 0 bases at V and 7 bases at J, with 9 bases between. CDR3 size: 13 residues. Here the CDR3 DNA reads TGTGCCAGCAGTTACTCCCCCGCGGGGACCCAGTACTTC. Amino acids: CASSYSPAGTQYF.

The CDR3 DNA reads TGTGCCACTCCGGGGCAGTACTTC. This translates into CATPGQYF. V is TRBV19 and J is TRBJ2-7; D is undetermined. This CDR3 contains 8 residues. Between the trimmed V and J ends, which lost 10 bases and 9 bases, there was a span of 7 bases. Germline V gene sequence: CDR1 LNHDA, CDR2 SQIVND (reference sequence).

V and J are TRBV29-1 and TRBJ2-1; 10 bases are a match to TRBD2. Germline lookup yields CDR1 SQVTM and CDR2 ANQGSEA. This CDR3 is 13 amino acids long. With V trimmed by 7 bases and J by 8 bases, 8 bases remained unmatched. This CDR3 reads CSAGTSAGDEQFF. In nucleotides, the CDR3 is TGCAGCGCCGGGACTAGCGCCGGGGATGAGCAGTTCTTC.

V is TRBV9 and J is TRBJ2-7; TRBD2 agrees at 7 bases. V shed 0 bases and J 0 bases; nucleotides not matched to a gene: 3. This CDR3 has 15 amino acids. From germline, CDR1 is SGDLS and CDR2 YYNGEE. CDR3 region: CASSVDPSGSYEQYF. In DNA form, the CDR3 reads TGTGCCAGCAGCGTAGACCCTAGCGGCTCCTACGAGCAGTACTTC.

This clone was counted once. The chain recombines TRBV5-4 with TRBJ2-7; 8 bases are shared with TRBD1. Germline V CDR1 and CDR2: SGHNT, YYREEE (reference sequence). J gave up 4 bases and V 3 bases, and 6 bases lay outside the gene matches. The CDR3 loop spans 14 amino acids. CDR3 sequence (DNA): TGTGCCAGCAGCTCAGGGGGCGCGGGGTACGAGCAGTACTTC. Translation: CASSSGGAGYEQYF.

This chain joins TRBV15 and TRBJ1-1; tentative D call: TRBD1 (5 bases). V was pared by 6 bases and J by 6 bases, with 23 bases between. This CDR3 is built from 16 residues. CDR1 and CDR2 (germline): LNHNV, YYDKDF (reference sequence). This CDR3 is CATRTTAGEGAPEAFF. Written as DNA, the CDR3 is TGTGCCACCAGAACAACAGCGGGCGAAGGGGCTCCTGAAGCTTTCTTT.

This chain connects TRBV30 to TRBJ2-7; 10 nucleotides line up with TRBD1. The CDR3 has 13 residues. Trimming at V came to 7 bases and at J to 3 bases, leaving 6 bases not matched to a gene. The germline V gene has CDR1 GTSNPN and CDR2 SVGIG (reference sequence). The DNA for the CDR3 is TGTGCCTTAGGGACAGGGGTTAGCTACGAGCAGTACTTC. Translated, it gives CALGTGVSYEQYF.

The chain couples TRBV30 to TRBJ2-1, with a tentative D call TRBD2 (5 bases). CDR3 length: 13 residues. The V gene's germline CDR1 is GTSNPN and CDR2 SVGIG (reference sequence). Trimming took 1 base from V and 5 from J, leaving 9 bases between them. The CDR3 loop reads CAWSDGLDNEQFF. In DNA, the CDR3 is TGTGCCTGGAGTGACGGACTGGACAATGAGCAGTTCTTC. Based on the CDR3 plus reference TRBV30 and TRBJ2-1, the full variable domain is SQTIHQWPATLVQPVGSPLSLECTVEGTSNPNLYWYRQAAGRGLQLLFYSVGIGQISSEVPQNLSASRPQDRQFILSSKKLLLSDSGFYLCAWSDGLDNEQFFGPGTRLTVL.

This rearrangement joins TRBV6-1 to TRBJ1-2, with 10 bases aligning to TRBD1. Germline V lookup: CDR1 MNHNS, CDR2 SASEGT. The J segment lost 4 bases and the V segment lost 3 bases, leaving 8 bases of the junction unmatched. The CDR3 is 16 residues long. DNA of the CDR3: TGTGCCAGCAGTGACCTGGGACAGGGGACACTCTATGGCTACACCTTC. It is translated as CASSDLGQGTLYGYTF.

The chain links TRBV2 to TRBJ1-2, with D maybe TRBD1 (5 bases). The length of the CDR3 is 12 residues. With 3 bases removed from V and 3 bases from J, the gap between germline ends came to 5 bases. Germline V lookup: CDR1 SNHLY, CDR2 FYNNEI. The CDR3 nucleotides read TGTGCCAGCAGTGACAGGGACTATGGCTACACCTTC. Translating gives CASSDRDYGYTF.

The genes are TRBV27 and TRBJ2-2, with 9 bases matching TRBD1. Germline V gene sequence: CDR1 MNHEY, CDR2 SMNVEV (reference sequence). The CDR3 extends over 17 amino acids. After removal of 0 bases from V and 7 bases from J, the junction contained 9 bases not matched to a gene. CDR3 sequence: CASSLSQGQGFGGELFF. CDR3 DNA sequence: TGTGCCAGCAGTTTATCACAAGGACAGGGGTTCGGCGGGGAGCTGTTTTTT.

The chain is built from TRBV7-9 and TRBJ2-3; TRBD2 aligns across 8 bases. This CDR3 spans 17 amino acids. Germline trimming cut 5 bases from V and 3 bases from J; bases unmatched to any gene: 13. Germline CDR1 SEHNR, CDR2 FQNEAQ (reference sequence). CDR3 residues: CASSALVGAGETDTQYF. The CDR3 nucleotides are TGTGCCAGCAGCGCCTTAGTAGGAGCGGGAGAAACAGATACGCAGTATTTT.

The rearrangement uses TRBV19 and TRBJ1-2; 10 bases agree with TRBD1. This CDR3 contains 15 residues. Trimming cost V 11 bases and J 8 bases; bases outside gene matches: 17. Per germline, CDR1 LNHDA and CDR2 SQIVND (reference sequence). CDR3 DNA: TGTGCCGGCGGGACAGGGGCGGCCCGGGGTGAGGGCTACACCTTC. This encodes CAGGTGAARGEGYTF. Full variable domain (outside the CDR3, taken from reference TRBV19 and TRBJ1-2): DGGITQSPKYLFRKEGQNVTLSCEQNLNHDAMYWYRQDPGQGLRLIYYSQIVNDFQKGDIAEGYSVSREKKESFPLTVTSAQKNPTAFYLCAGGTGAARGEGYTFGSGTRLTVV.

CDR3 sequence reads: CASSPPGTDYGYTF. CDR3 nucleotide sequence: TGTGCCAGCTCACCACCTGGGACAGACTATGGCTACACCTTC. The genes are TRBV18 and TRBJ1-2; 7 bases align to TRBD1. The CDR3 runs 14 residues. The trim removed 0 bases at V and 3 bases at J, leaving 1 base unmatched. CDR1 and CDR2 from the germline V gene are KGHSH and LQKENI.

The chain carries TRBV19 and TRBJ2-7; 12 bases align to TRBD2. The CDR3 has 17 residues. Germline CDR1 LNHDA, CDR2 SQIVND (reference sequence). Trimming at V came to 3 bases and at J to 4 bases, leaving 10 bases not matched to a gene. CDR3 bases: TGTGCCAGTAGTATGGCTAGCGGGAGGGCCTCAACATACGAGCAGTACTTC. As protein: CASSMASGRASTYEQYF.

This chain uses TRBV27 with TRBJ1-2; D might be TRBD1 (5 bases). The CDR3 has 14 residues. The V and J ends lost 8 bases and 3 bases respectively, with 16 bases between them. Germline CDR1 reads MNHEY; CDR2 reads SMNVEV (reference sequence). The CDR3 protein is CASAKSGADYGYTF. The CDR3 coding sequence is TGTGCCAGCGCAAAATCTGGGGCAGACTATGGCTACACCTTC.

This clone was detected only once. The rearrangement uses TRBV18 and TRBJ1-4; D call uncertain. CDR3 length equals 15 residues. Deletions cut 0 bases from V and 1 base from J, with 6 bases between. The germline V gene encodes CDR1 KGHSH and CDR2 LQKENI. CDR3 bases: TGTGCCAGCTCACCACCTCCAGGAACTAATGAAAAACTGTTTTTT. Translated: CASSPPPGTNEKLFF.